This TCR beta chain was obtained from a study of cytomegalovirus exposure and HLA in healthy donors (dated by TCRdb to 2016 to 2017). Regarding the research as a whole: An earlier analysis of roughly 570 of the donors reported about 280 Gb of sequence data and 95 million to 130 million unique TCR beta sequences obtained from around 180 million T cells. About 330 gigabases of sequencing data and around 80 million unique TCR sequences made up an early release that covered several hundred HLA-typed donors. Of the 350 to 400 genotyped donors, approximately 83% fell in the genetic ancestry cluster associated with self-reported Caucasian donors. The study aimed to test whether signatures of past pathogen exposure could be identified by cataloging public T cell receptors. The study profiled the T cell repertoires of 666 subjects by immunosequencing and related them to cytomegalovirus serostatus. A separate validation cohort of roughly 130 different subjects was used in addition to the roughly 720-subject first cohort. To predict cytomegalovirus infection status, the study brought together high-throughput TCR immunosequencing, statistical association of individual TCRs with disease status, and machine learning. In a later analysis, previously published TCR beta repertoires from some 640 donors were re-analyzed and high-resolution HLA genotyping was added so that TCR occurrence patterns could be studied. The later analysis used no new phenotypic data to find candidate immune exposures, relying instead on TCR beta sequences and their occurrence across donors. In an earlier analysis of roughly 540 of the donors, high-throughput TCR beta sequencing was used to judge whether each TCR beta V gene segment behaved as functional or pseudogenic. Donor age, sex, ethnicity and CMV serostatus were compiled alongside the repertoire data. Genome-wide SNP genotypes for about 55% of the roughly 670 donors were used in a later genetic analysis, which treated that subset as a discovery cohort. All discovery cohort repertoires had been generated using a single sequencing platform. Both class I and class II loci were covered by HLA typing, at four-digit resolution. Typing coverage varied by locus: 629-630 donors for A, B, C, DRB1 and DQB1; 500 to 550 for DQA1; some 610 for DPA1; around 450 for DPB1. Because of strong linkage in the cohort, roughly five DR-DQ haplotypes were treated as single units for association and clustering. Among 300 to 500 genotyped donors of the cohort, an average of around 240,000 unique TCR beta nucleotide sequences was sequenced per donor, of which roughly 17% were non-productive.

The cohort comprised some 700 healthy bone marrow donors. At the time of sampling, all cohort members were nominally healthy, though unrecorded immune exposures were likely present. The donor tested CMV seropositive, placing the donor among the 250 to 350 seropositive members of the cohort. A peripheral blood sample was provided by each donor, and peripheral blood mononuclear cells were used for TCR beta sequencing. Genomic DNA was extracted from the blood cell samples with the Qiagen DNeasy Blood Extraction Kit. General study outcomes and caveats: Only TCR beta chains were sequenced in this cohort, and the absence of alpha or paired-chain data limited detectable features. The earlier analysis of about 600 of the donors excluded some 15 rarely observed V segments, including chromosome 9 orphons, because counts were too low. A later analysis found that HLA-associated TCR beta chains were more clonally expanded and had lower generation probabilities than equally common non-associated chains. Immune exposure information for the cohort was limited to CMV serostatus. The sequencing pipeline was judged likely to have produced a cluster of highly shared sequence variants as a technical artifact. Because some donors lacked HLA typing at each locus, the association tests relied only on the typed subset. Most TCR sequences were seen in very few donors, while some public TCRs were found in many individuals. In both the original and validation cohorts, the classifier was reported to diagnose cytomegalovirus status with high specificity and sensitivity. In a later analysis, the rate of TCR association differed among HLA loci, with DRB1 alleles having the most associated TCRs and HLA-C alleles having the fewest. In a later analysis, several top co-occurrence clusters were reported to appear linked to parvovirus B19, influenza, CMV and Epstein-Barr virus. In vitro tests confirmed that a few of the cytomegalovirus-associated TCR beta chains recognize cytomegalovirus antigens. Some IMGT-functional V segments, including TRBV6-2 and TRBV6-3, could not be distinguished by the 87-base-pair reads and were therefore excluded. Correlated functional status among segregating V segments might reflect linkage disequilibrium, but an unknown experimental factor could not be ruled out. The presence/absence analyses assumed that sequencing depth was roughly uniform across donors, and that assumption may not be true. A further reported finding was that TCR beta sequences accurately predicted the HLA-A and HLA-B alleles for most subjects in the first cohort. In a later genetic analysis, fewer N-insertions in productive TCRs were reported among donors in an Asian-associated ancestry cluster than the roughly 700-donor mean. Broadly in line with IMGT annotations, most TCR beta V segments showed up in productive rearrangements about 87% or about 30% of the time in an earlier analysis of 450 to 600 of the donors. A later genetic analysis associated a missense DCLRE1C variant with V-gene and J-gene trimming of TCR beta chains, and an independent cohort replicated the association. A later analysis found that most CMV-associated TCR beta chains appeared HLA-restricted, with HLA associations seemingly driven largely by CMV exposure. Strong co-occurrence of HLA alleles, especially DR and DQ, made assigning TCR associations to individual alleles difficult. At a false discovery rate of 0.05, a later analysis linked about 16,000 TCR beta sequences to specific HLA alleles. The study listed 164 TCR beta chains as associated with cytomegalovirus. The authors suggested that the approach could potentially be generalized to other disease states and immunological phenotypes.

A distance of 11 bases separates the germline ends of V and J, which lose 3 bases and 5 bases respectively. CDR1 is given as SGHVS and CDR2 as FQNEAQ, both from the germline V gene. Counted from cysteine to phenylalanine, this CDR3 has 14 amino acids. The read is trimmed to its CDR3 DNA, 42 bases read in frame from base 1. The library was obtained by the immunoSEQ multiplex PCR assay. The multiplex PCR relied on a mix of 60 forward primers for TCR Vbeta segments and 13 reverse primers for TCR Jbeta segments. Amplification of the CDR3 region of rearranged TCR beta genes was performed with a multiplex PCR assay on genomic DNA. The Illumina HiSeq System was used to sequence the amplified TCR beta libraries as 87-base-pair reads. Turning to the authors' computational methods: In a later analysis, 77 million or so unique TCR beta chains were counted across the 500 to 850 repertoires, and roughly 11 million of these chains were shared by at least two donors. To remove PCR and sequencing errors, raw reads were error-corrected and collapsed into unique sequences using a nearest-neighbor algorithm that merged closely related sequences. To assign V, D and J gene segments, CDR3 sequences were aligned to IMGT reference sequences. For a sequence to be retained, a match of at least six nucleotides to both a V gene segment and a J gene segment was required. Rearrangements were called productive when the CDR3 lacked stop codons and stayed in frame with V and J; all others were non-productive. Following IMGT convention, CDR3 was defined as the stretch from the second conserved V-encoded cysteine to the conserved J-encoded phenylalanine. Sequences without an unambiguous match to a single V gene segment were excluded from the earlier analysis of 450 to 650 of the donors. An earlier analysis of a few hundred of the donors called V segments functional above 56.7% productive rearrangements and segregating when the between-donor standard deviation exceeded 5%. A statistical classification framework was built for diagnosing cytomegalovirus status from the catalog of TCR beta chain sequences. V and J gene assignment, in a later analysis, came from comparing TCR nucleotide sequences with IMGT/GENE-DB human TR gene sequences. A later analysis assigned CDR3 sequences and most-parsimonious VDJ recombination scenarios with the TCRdist pipeline. In a later analysis, every TCR beta chain was defined by the combination of its CDR3 amino acid sequence and its V-gene family, and reads without a unique V-gene family were dropped. A later analysis removed 592 highly shared, low-generation-probability nucleotide sequences to deal with suspected cross-contamination and a sequencing artifact. For each public chain, a later analysis derived a clonal expansion index from normalized ranks of inferred template counts within each repertoire. Generation probabilities in a later analysis came from a VDJ recombination model fitted to out-of-frame rearrangements, and those results were checked against IGoR. In a later analysis, TCR-TCR, TCR-HLA and TCR-CMV co-occurrence was scored with hypergeometric tests, and a repertoire-size bias correction was applied to TCR pairs. In a later analysis, false discovery rates were estimated by permuting HLA or CMV assignments 20 times. In a later analysis, co-occurring TCRs were grouped with DBSCAN, and TCRdist sequence similarity was added when clustering was performed within HLA-allele-positive subsets. For co-occurrence clustering, repertoires with fewer than 30,000 or more than 120,000 public chains were excluded, along with four to six repertoires with anomalous nucleotide sharing. Imported from immuneACCESS, the table was reduced by TCRdb to in-frame sequences with V and J called. These copies leave out some clones; in studies compared against another copy, an unresolved V gene accounts for under half, and the cause of the remainder is not known. V, J and clone size reflect that table, while D and trimming were determined from the DNA. In all, the sample holds approximately 200,000 clones, and about four fifths of those were seen once. The ten largest clonotypes hold approximately 1.5% of the sample.

This clone was counted a few times. There is no known antigen for this receptor. Within one base of it there is no much larger clone, and no base qualities were kept. The receptor was isolated from a girl aged 5-17 years in good health and CMV-seropositive. The chain is assembled from TRBV7-8 and TRBJ1-5, with an unclear D gene assignment. What was sequenced was PBMCs. The CDR3 corresponds to CASSFGRSYQPQHF. Read as DNA, the sequence is TGTGCCAGCAGCTTTGGGCGATCTTATCAGCCCCAGCATTTT.